The TCR beta chain under discussion was sequenced for a study of T cells of healthy individuals. This clonotype has a count of ten or more. With 4 bases clipped from V and 10 bases from J, the junction kept 7 bases outside the gene matches. There are 15 residues in the CDR3. CDR1 MGHRA and CDR2 YSYEKL come from the germline V gene. TCRdb reprocessed the 5' RACE reads via MiXCR and lists one record per CDR3 protein. This sample has 75,000 to 95,000 distinct CDR3 sequences; about 4.8% occur once, and the top ten carry 7% to 9%. The TCR originated in a female donor in good health. This chain links TRBV4-1 with TRBJ2-1; 13 positions match TRBD2. This CDR3 is CASSLGLAGAGEQFF. The CDR3 bases are TGCGCCAGCAGCCTTGGACTAGCGGGGGCTGGGGAGCAGTTCTTC.